The 5 T cell receptor beta chains below were found in one sample sequenced in a study of cytomegalovirus exposure and HLA in healthy donors (dated by TCRdb to the late 2010s). The library was obtained by the immunoSEQ multiplex PCR assay. For the multiplex PCR, a mixture combining 60 forward primers for TCR Vbeta segments and 13 reverse primers for TCR Jbeta segments was used. Entries here come from immuneACCESS through TCRdb and include only in-frame sequences with V and J called. Some clones fail to appear in such tables; in the studies checked, an unresolved V gene covers under half of the shortfall, and the cause of the remainder is unknown. The record for this sample contains 150,000 to 250,000 clones. The top ten clones comprise approximately 0.74% of the sample. Material: PBMCs. The receptors derive from a boy younger than 18 in good health and CMV-seronegative.

About this clone itself: This sample includes further DNA sequences coding for the same CDR3. This chain's CDR3 is CASSLGGGPYNEQFF. CDR3 in DNA: TGCGCCAGCAGCTTAGGCGGGGGGCCCTACAATGAGCAGTTCTTC. This chain joins TRBV5-1 and TRBJ2-1; TRBD2 matches at 8 bases. The V and J ends lost 2 bases and 2 bases, in that order; junction bases with no gene match: 3. CDR1 and CDR2 (germline): SGHRS, YFSETQ. The CDR3 covers 15 residues.

The chain combines TRBV7-9 with TRBJ2-5; perhaps TRBD1 as D (5 bases). The CDR3 is made up of 14 amino acids. CDR1 and CDR2 (germline): SEHNR, FQNEAQ (reference sequence). The V gene lost 3 bases and the J gene lost 2 bases, with 10 bases spanning the gap. CDR3 loop: CASSFLRVQETQYF. CDR3 coding DNA: TGTGCCAGCAGCTTTCTCAGGGTACAAGAGACCCAGTACTTC.

This chain joins TRBV4-1 and TRBJ2-5; a weak D match, TRBD1 (5 bases). This CDR3 has 16 residues. The germline CDR1 and CDR2 sequences are MGHRA and YSYEKL. The V gene lost 1 base and the J gene lost 4 bases, with 16 bases spanning the gap. Here the CDR3 reads CASSQVESRQGETQYF. The DNA of the CDR3 is TGCGCCAGCAGCCAAGTAGAGAGTAGGCAGGGAGAGACCCAGTACTTC.

The chain joins TRBV2 to TRBJ2-3; 11 bases align to TRBD2. V gave up 6 bases and J gave up 4 bases; unmatched junction bases: 3. This CDR3 comprises 14 residues. Germline-derived CDR1 and CDR2 are SNHLY and FYNNEI. As DNA, the CDR3 is TGTGCCAGCAGAGCGGGACTAGCGGCAGATACGCAGTATTTT. This gives the protein CASRAGLAADTQYF.

The rearrangement links TRBV15 to TRBJ1-1; a possible D gene is TRBD1 (6 bases). V was pared by 3 bases and J by 5 bases, with 19 bases between. CDR3 size: 16 residues. Germline V gene sequence: CDR1 LNHNV, CDR2 YYDKDF (reference sequence). This CDR3 is CATSSLDRLVSTEAFF. CDR3 nucleotide sequence: TGTGCCACCAGCAGCCTAGACAGGCTCGTATCGACTGAAGCTTTCTTT.